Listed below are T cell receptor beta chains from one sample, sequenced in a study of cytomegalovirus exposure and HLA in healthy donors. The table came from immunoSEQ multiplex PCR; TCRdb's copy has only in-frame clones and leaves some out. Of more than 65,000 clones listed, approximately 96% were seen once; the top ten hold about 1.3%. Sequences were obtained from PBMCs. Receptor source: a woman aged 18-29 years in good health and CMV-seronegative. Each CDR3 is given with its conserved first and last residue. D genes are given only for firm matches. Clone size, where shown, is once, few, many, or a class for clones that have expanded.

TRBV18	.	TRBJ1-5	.	TGTGCCAGCTCACCAGATTCGGGGGGCAATCAGCCCCAGCATTTT	CASSPDSGGNQPQHF
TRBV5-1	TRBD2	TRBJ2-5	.	TGCGCCAGCTCCTTGGGACTACCAGAGACCCAGTACTTC	CASSLGLPETQYF
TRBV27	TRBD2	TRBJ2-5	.	TGTGCCAGCAGTTTACGGCTAGCGGACCAACGGGGGACCCAGTACTTC	CASSLRLADQRGTQYF
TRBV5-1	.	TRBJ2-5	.	TGCGCCAGCAGCTCACAGGGATCCGGAGAGACCCAGTACTTC	CASSSQGSGETQYF
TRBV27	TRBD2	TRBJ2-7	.	TGTGCCAGCAGTTTAAAGCCTAGCGGGACCGAGCAGTACTTC	CASSLKPSGTEQYF
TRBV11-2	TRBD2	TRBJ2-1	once	TGTGCCAGCAGCTTCACTAGCGGGAGTCAGCAGTTCTTC	CASSFTSGSQQFF
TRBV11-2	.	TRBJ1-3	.	TGTGCCAGCAGCTTAGATGGCAGGCGCAGCTCTGGAAACACCATATATTTT	CASSLDGRRSSGNTIYF
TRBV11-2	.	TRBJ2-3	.	TGTGCCAGCAGCTTAGTGCCCCCTACCCTAGCCTCCACAGATACGCAGTATTTT	CASSLVPPTLASTDTQYF
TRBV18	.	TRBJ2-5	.	TGTGCCAGCTCAGACCGGGTCCAAGAGACCCAGTACTTC	CASSDRVQETQYF
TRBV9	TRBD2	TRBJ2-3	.	TGTGCCAGCACCGGGAGCGGGGCGAGCACAGATACGCAGTATTTT	CASTGSGASTDTQYF
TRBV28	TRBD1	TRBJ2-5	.	TGTGCCAGCAGCTACCTCAATCAGCCGGGACAGGGGAAATCGGAGACCCAGTACTTC	CASSYLNQPGQGKSETQYF
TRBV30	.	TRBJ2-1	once	TGTGCCTGGAAACTCTCCTACAATGAGCAGTTCTTC	CAWKLSYNEQFF
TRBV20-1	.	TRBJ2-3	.	TGCAGTGCTCCCGGTACCGATACGCAGTATTTT	CSAPGTDTQYF
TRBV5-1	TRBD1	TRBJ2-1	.	TGCGCCAGCAGCTTGGCAATTACAGGGGGCCCCTACAATGAGCAGTTCTTC	CASSLAITGGPYNEQFF
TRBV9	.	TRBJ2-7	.	TGTGCCAGCAGCGTTACAGACTCCTACGAGCAGTACTTC	CASSVTDSYEQYF
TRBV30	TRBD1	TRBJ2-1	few	TGTGCCTGGAGTGAAAGGGACAGGGACTACAATGAGCAGTTCTTC	CAWSERDRDYNEQFF
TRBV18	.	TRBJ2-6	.	TGTGCCAGCTCCCCCATCGCGGGAAACTCTGGGGCCAACGTCCTGACTTTC	CASSPIAGNSGANVLTF
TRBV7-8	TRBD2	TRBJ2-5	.	TGTGCCAGCAGCTCCTACGGGGGGGATCAAGAGACCCAGTACTTC	CASSSYGGDQETQYF
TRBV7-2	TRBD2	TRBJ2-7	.	TGTGCCAGCAGCCCGATGGGACTATCCTACGAGCAGTACTTC	CASSPMGLSYEQYF
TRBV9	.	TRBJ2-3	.	TGTGCCAGCAGCGTAGCTATAGATACGCAGTATTTT	CASSVAIDTQYF
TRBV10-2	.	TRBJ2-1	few	TGCGCCGCCTCGGGAGTGGGTGACAATGAGCAGTTCTTC	CAASGVGDNEQFF
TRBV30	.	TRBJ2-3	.	TGTGCCTGGACCGTAGCCGGGGTATACACAGATACGCAGTATTTT	CAWTVAGVYTDTQYF
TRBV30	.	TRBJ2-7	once	TGTGCCTGGAGTGTACGGAGGGCCCACTACGAGCAGTACTTC	CAWSVRRAHYEQYF
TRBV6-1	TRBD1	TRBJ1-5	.	TGTGCCAGCGGACAGGCCTATAGCAATCAGCCCCAGCATTTT	CASGQAYSNQPQHF
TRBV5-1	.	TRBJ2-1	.	TGCGCCAGCAGCAACCCCGGTGGGCAGCCTCTCTACAATGAGCAGTTCTTC	CASSNPGGQPLYNEQFF
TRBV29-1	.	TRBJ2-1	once	TGCAGCGTTGATGGTCTAGCCGGGTTCTACAATGAGCAGTTCTTC	CSVDGLAGFYNEQFF
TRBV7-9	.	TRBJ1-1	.	TGTGCCAGCAGCGACCCAGGACTAAACACTGAAGCTTTCTTT	CASSDPGLNTEAFF
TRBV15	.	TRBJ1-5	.	TGTGCCACCAGCAGGGGGGCGGCGGGTAGACAGCCCCAGCATTTT	CATSRGAAGRQPQHF